This is a list of T cell receptor beta chains from one sample in a study of blood T cell repertoires in COVID-19. The protocol was immunoSEQ multiplex PCR, while the TCRdb copy is restricted to in-frame clones and leaves out a portion. The sample has about 150,000 clones, over 65% seen once. The source material was peripheral blood. The receptors come from a man between 65 and 85 years old with acute or convalescent COVID-19. Each CDR3 is given with its conserved first and last residue. Each record gives: CDR3 protein, CDR3 DNA, J gene, CDR3 length, V gene, D gene, clone size. The D gene is left open where the match is weak. Expanded clones get a size class; other rows say once, few or many, or leave the size out.

CDR3 protein: CASSVGVAGVINEQFF; CDR3 DNA: TGTGCCAGCAGCGTAGGGGTAGCGGGGGTGATCAATGAGCAGTTCTTC; J gene: TRBJ2-1; CDR3 length: 16; V gene: TRBV9; D gene: TRBD2; clone size: .
CDR3 protein: CASRVGQGNTGELFF; CDR3 DNA: TGTGCCAGCAGGGTGGGACAGGGAAACACCGGGGAGCTGTTTTTT; J gene: TRBJ2-2; CDR3 length: 15; V gene: TRBV2; D gene: TRBD1; clone size: .
CDR3 protein: CASSPQTSGSENEQFF; CDR3 DNA: TGTGCCAGCAGCCCCCAGACTAGCGGGAGTGAGAATGAGCAGTTCTTC; J gene: TRBJ2-1; CDR3 length: 16; V gene: TRBV3-1/TRBV3-2; D gene: TRBD2; clone size: .
CDR3 protein: CASSSYRGRGELFF; CDR3 DNA: TGTGCCAGCAGCTCCTACAGGGGACGGGGGGAGCTGTTTTTT; J gene: TRBJ2-2; CDR3 length: 14; V gene: TRBV11-1; D gene: TRBD1; clone size: .
CDR3 protein: CAWSPTGYGYTF; CDR3 DNA: TGTGCCTGGAGTCCAACAGGGTATGGCTACACCTTC; J gene: TRBJ1-2; CDR3 length: 12; V gene: TRBV30; D gene: .; clone size: .
CDR3 protein: CASRTGTSGSTDTQYF; CDR3 DNA: TGTGCCAGCAGAACCGGGACTAGCGGTAGCACAGATACGCAGTATTTT; J gene: TRBJ2-3; CDR3 length: 16; V gene: TRBV5-4; D gene: TRBD2; clone size: once
CDR3 protein: CASSQAPPVFPSGNTIYF; CDR3 DNA: TGCGCCAGCAGCCAAGCCCCGCCGGTTTTTCCCTCTGGAAACACCATATATTTT; J gene: TRBJ1-3; CDR3 length: 18; V gene: TRBV4-1; D gene: .; clone size: .
CDR3 protein: CASSAFTTGGGGEQFF; CDR3 DNA: TGTGCCAGCAGCGCCTTTACAACAGGGGGCGGGGGTGAGCAGTTCTTC; J gene: TRBJ2-1; CDR3 length: 16; V gene: TRBV11-2; D gene: TRBD1; clone size: .
CDR3 protein: CASSLTSGRSSYNEQFF; CDR3 DNA: TGTGCCAGCAGTCTTACTAGCGGGCGTAGCTCCTACAATGAGCAGTTCTTC; J gene: TRBJ2-1; CDR3 length: 17; V gene: TRBV6-2/TRBV6-3; D gene: TRBD2; clone size: .
CDR3 protein: CSVESIRTGTEAFF; CDR3 DNA: TGCAGCGTTGAAAGCATCAGGACGGGGACTGAAGCTTTCTTT; J gene: TRBJ1-1; CDR3 length: 14; V gene: TRBV29-1; D gene: .; clone size: .
CDR3 protein: CASSQGGSQGNSPLHF; CDR3 DNA: TGTGCCAGCAGCCAAGGGGGGAGCCAGGGGAATTCACCCCTCCACTTT; J gene: TRBJ1-6; CDR3 length: 16; V gene: TRBV3-1/TRBV3-2; D gene: .; clone size: .
CDR3 protein: CASSYRGYEQYF; CDR3 DNA: TGTGCCAGCAGTTACAGGGGCTACGAGCAGTACTTC; J gene: TRBJ2-7; CDR3 length: 12; V gene: TRBV6-6; D gene: .; clone size: .
CDR3 protein: CASSAGQGALGEAFF; CDR3 DNA: TGCGCCAGCAGCGCCGGACAGGGGGCTTTAGGTGAAGCTTTCTTT; J gene: TRBJ1-1; CDR3 length: 15; V gene: TRBV5-1; D gene: TRBD1; clone size: .
CDR3 protein: CASSFREGTEAFF; CDR3 DNA: TGTGCCAGCAGTTTCAGGGAGGGCACTGAAGCTTTCTTT; J gene: TRBJ1-1; CDR3 length: 13; V gene: TRBV12-3/TRBV12-4; D gene: .; clone size: .
CDR3 protein: CASSGGQVTNYGYTF; CDR3 DNA: TGTGCCAGCAGCGGGGGACAGGTCACTAACTATGGCTACACCTTC; J gene: TRBJ1-2; CDR3 length: 15; V gene: TRBV5-6; D gene: TRBD1; clone size: .
CDR3 protein: CASSLADSSYNSPLHF; CDR3 DNA: TGTGCCAGCAGCTTAGCCGACAGCTCCTATAATTCACCCCTCCACTTT; J gene: TRBJ1-6; CDR3 length: 16; V gene: TRBV7-8; D gene: .; clone size: .
CDR3 protein: CASSIGISPEAFF; CDR3 DNA: TGTGCCAGTAGTATCGGGATATCCCCTGAAGCTTTCTTT; J gene: TRBJ1-1; CDR3 length: 13; V gene: TRBV19; D gene: .; clone size: .
CDR3 protein: CASSQGGLARYEQYF; CDR3 DNA: TGCGCCAGCAGCCAGGGGGGACTAGCTCGCTACGAGCAGTACTTC; J gene: TRBJ2-7; CDR3 length: 15; V gene: TRBV4-1; D gene: TRBD2; clone size: few
CDR3 protein: CSVDPQDTSTDTQYF; CDR3 DNA: TGCAGCGTTGATCCCCAGGATACTAGCACAGATACGCAGTATTTT; J gene: TRBJ2-3; CDR3 length: 15; V gene: TRBV29-1; D gene: .; clone size: .
CDR3 protein: CATRVPSGRGTGELFF; CDR3 DNA: TGTGCCACCAGGGTACCTAGCGGGAGGGGCACCGGGGAGCTGTTTTTT; J gene: TRBJ2-2; CDR3 length: 16; V gene: TRBV19; D gene: TRBD2; clone size: once